This T cell receptor (beta chain) was identified during a study of T cells after yellow fever vaccination. This clonotype showed up just a few times. Its antigen is not known. Germline CDR1 reads KGHDR; CDR2 reads SFDVKD. Trimming took off 7 bases at V and 1 base at J, with 12 bases between the two ends. The CDR3 runs to 14 residues. General study points: It was a weaker secondary response, yet one that peaked faster, at day 5 versus 15.

In TCRdb, the 5' RACE reads were re-called with MiXCR into one record per CDR3 protein. The sample has approximately 580,000 distinct CDR3 sequences, about a sixth seen once; the top ten hold roughly 17%. The specimen comprised PBMCs, sampled 5 to 6 days after the first yellow fever vaccination. The rearrangement joins TRBV24-1 to TRBJ1-1; maybe TRBD1 (5 bases). This receptor was taken from a man between 18 and 29 years old who received the YFV17D yellow fever vaccine. The CDR3 protein is CATSSGTGNTEAFF. The CDR3 DNA follows: TGTGCCACCAGCTCCGGGACGGGGAACACTGAAGCTTTCTTT.